This T cell receptor beta chain was obtained from a study of T cell clones after liver transplantation. This CDR3 has 19 amino acids. Clones were read by immunoSEQ multiplex PCR, and TCRdb kept only the in-frame ones, dropping some. The sample carries tens of thousands of clones, about four fifths recorded once. This TCR was sampled from a human donor who received a liver transplant. Sequenced here: CD4+ T cells from blood, sampled before liver transplant. The chain is built from TRBV21-1 and TRBJ1-4. TRBV21-1 represents a pseudogene. CDR3 amino acids: CASSKAHKGILATNEKLFF. CDR3 in DNA: TGTGCCAGCAGCAAAGCGCACAAGGGTATTCTTGCAACTAATGAAAAACTGTTTTTT.